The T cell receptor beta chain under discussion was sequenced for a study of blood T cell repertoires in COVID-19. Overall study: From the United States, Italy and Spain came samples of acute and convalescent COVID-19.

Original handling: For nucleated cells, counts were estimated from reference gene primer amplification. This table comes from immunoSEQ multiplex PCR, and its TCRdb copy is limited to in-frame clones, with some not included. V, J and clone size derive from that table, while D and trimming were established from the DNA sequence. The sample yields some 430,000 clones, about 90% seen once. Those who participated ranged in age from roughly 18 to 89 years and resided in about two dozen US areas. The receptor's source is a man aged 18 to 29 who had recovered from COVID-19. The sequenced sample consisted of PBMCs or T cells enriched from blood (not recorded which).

The CDR3 sequence: CASSQREGSRRTGELFF. The DNA for the CDR3 is TGTGCCAGCAGCCAGCGGGAGGGGTCGAGGCGAACCGGGGAGCTGTTTTTT. V and J are TRBV14 and TRBJ2-2; TRBD2 matches 9 bases. The CDR3 consists of 17 residues. The germline V gene encodes CDR1 SGHDN and CDR2 FVKESK. V trimming: 3 bases; J trimming: 5 bases; junction bases outside the gene matches: 10.